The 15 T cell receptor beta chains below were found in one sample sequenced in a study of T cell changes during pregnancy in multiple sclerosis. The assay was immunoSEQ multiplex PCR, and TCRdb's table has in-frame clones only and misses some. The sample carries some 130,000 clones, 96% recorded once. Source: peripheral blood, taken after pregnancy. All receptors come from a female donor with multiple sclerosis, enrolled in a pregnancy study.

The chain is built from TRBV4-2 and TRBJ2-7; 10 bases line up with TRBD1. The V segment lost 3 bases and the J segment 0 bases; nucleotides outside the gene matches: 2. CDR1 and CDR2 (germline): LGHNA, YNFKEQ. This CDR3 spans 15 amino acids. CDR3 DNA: TGTGCCAGCAGCCAGAGGACAGGGGGCTCCTACGAGCAGTACTTC. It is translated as CASSQRTGGSYEQYF.

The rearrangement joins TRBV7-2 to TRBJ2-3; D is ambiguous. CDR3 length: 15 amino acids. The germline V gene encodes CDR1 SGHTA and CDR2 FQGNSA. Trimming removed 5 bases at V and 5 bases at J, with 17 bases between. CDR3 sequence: CASSPLGLTGDTQYF. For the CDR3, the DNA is TGTGCCAGCAGCCCACTGGGTCTCACGGGAGATACGCAGTATTTT.

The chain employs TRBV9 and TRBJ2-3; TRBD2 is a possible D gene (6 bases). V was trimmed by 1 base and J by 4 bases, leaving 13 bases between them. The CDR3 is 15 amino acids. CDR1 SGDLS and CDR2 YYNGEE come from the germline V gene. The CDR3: CASSVTTQRADTQYF. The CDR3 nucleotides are TGTGCCAGCAGCGTAACGACTCAGCGGGCAGATACGCAGTATTTT.

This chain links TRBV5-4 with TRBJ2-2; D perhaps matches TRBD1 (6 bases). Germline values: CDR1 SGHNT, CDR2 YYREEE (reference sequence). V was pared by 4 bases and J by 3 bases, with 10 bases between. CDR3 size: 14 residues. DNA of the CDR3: TGTGCCAGCAGCACAGGGTACGACACCGGGGAGCTGTTTTTT. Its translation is CASSTGYDTGELFF.

CDR3 sequence (DNA): TGTGCCAGCACCCCGTCCCCTCGACAGGCGTCCGAGCAGTACTTC. Translated: CASTPSPRQASEQYF. The chain has TRBV2 and TRBJ2-7; tentative D call: TRBD1 (6 bases). The germline V gene encodes CDR1 SNHLY and CDR2 FYNNEI. This CDR3 comprises 15 residues. V was trimmed by 7 bases and J by 6 bases, leaving 22 bases between them.

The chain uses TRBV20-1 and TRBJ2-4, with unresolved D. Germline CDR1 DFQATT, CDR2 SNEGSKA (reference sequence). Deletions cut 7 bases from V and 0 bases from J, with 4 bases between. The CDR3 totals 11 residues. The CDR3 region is CSVKAKNIQYF. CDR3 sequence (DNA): TGCAGTGTTAAAGCCAAAAACATTCAGTACTTC.

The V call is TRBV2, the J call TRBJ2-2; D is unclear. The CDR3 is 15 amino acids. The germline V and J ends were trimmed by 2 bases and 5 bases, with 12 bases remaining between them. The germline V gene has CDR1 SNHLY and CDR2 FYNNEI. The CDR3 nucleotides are TGTGCCAGCAGTGAAACACCTTTGAGGACCGGGGAGCTGTTTTTT. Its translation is CASSETPLRTGELFF.

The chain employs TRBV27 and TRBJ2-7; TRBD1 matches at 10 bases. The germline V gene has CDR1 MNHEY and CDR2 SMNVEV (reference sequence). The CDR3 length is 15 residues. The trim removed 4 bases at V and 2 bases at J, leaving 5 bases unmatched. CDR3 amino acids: CASSSGQGIPYEQYF. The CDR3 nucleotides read TGTGCCAGCAGTTCGGGACAGGGGATACCCTACGAGCAGTACTTC.

This CDR3 is CSVERVSTNEKLFF. CDR3 bases: TGCAGCGTTGAACGGGTCTCGACTAATGAAAAACTGTTTTTT. The chain joins TRBV29-1 to TRBJ1-4; D not resolved. V was shortened by 2 bases and J by 2 bases, with 9 bases between the two germline ends. Per germline, CDR1 SQVTM and CDR2 ANQGSEA. CDR3 length: 14 amino acids.

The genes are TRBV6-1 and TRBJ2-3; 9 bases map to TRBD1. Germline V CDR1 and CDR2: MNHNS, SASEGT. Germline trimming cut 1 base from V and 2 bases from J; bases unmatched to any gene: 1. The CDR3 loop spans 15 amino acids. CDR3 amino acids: CASSEGDRVTDTQYF. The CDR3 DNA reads TGTGCCAGCAGTGAAGGGGACAGGGTCACAGATACGCAGTATTTT.

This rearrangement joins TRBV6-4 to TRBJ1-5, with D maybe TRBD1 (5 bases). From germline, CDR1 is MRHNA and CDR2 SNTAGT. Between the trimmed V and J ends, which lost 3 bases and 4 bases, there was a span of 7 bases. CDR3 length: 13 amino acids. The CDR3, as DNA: TGTGCCAGCAGTGAGACAGCAAATCAGCCCCAGCATTTT. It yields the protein CASSETANQPQHF.

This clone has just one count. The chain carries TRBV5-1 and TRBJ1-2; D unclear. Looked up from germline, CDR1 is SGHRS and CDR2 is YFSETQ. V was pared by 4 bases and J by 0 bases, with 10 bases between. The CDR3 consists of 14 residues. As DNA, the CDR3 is TGCGCCAGCAGCCCCGTAAGAGCTAACTATGGCTACACCTTC. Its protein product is CASSPVRANYGYTF.

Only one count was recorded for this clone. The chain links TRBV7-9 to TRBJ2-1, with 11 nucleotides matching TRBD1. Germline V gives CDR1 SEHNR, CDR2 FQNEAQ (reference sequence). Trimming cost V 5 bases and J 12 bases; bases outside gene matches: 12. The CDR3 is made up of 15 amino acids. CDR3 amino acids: CASSPGQGAPSRQFF. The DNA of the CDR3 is TGTGCCAGCAGCCCCGGACAGGGGGCGCCTAGTAGGCAGTTCTTC.

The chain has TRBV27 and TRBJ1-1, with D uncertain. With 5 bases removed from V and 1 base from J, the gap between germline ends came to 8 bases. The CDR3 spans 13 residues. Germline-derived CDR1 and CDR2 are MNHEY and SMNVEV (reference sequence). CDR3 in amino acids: CASSPLENTEAFF. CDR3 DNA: TGTGCCAGCAGTCCTTTAGAGAACACTGAAGCTTTCTTT.

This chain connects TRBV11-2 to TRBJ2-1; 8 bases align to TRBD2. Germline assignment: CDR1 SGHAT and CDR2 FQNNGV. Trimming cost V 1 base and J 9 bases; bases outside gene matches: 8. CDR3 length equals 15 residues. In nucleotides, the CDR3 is TGTGCCAGCAGCTTAGTGGGACTAGGGAGTAGTGAGCAGTTCTTC. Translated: CASSLVGLGSSEQFF.